The 19 T cell receptor beta chains given below trace back to one sample, sequenced in a study of shared clonotypes between healthy human individuals. The method was immunoSEQ multiplex PCR; TCRdb's version includes in-frame clones alone and lacks a portion of them. The sample yields roughly 2 million clones, 95% seen once. The sequenced sample consisted of naive CD4+ T cells sorted from blood. As to subset: CD45RA+ positively selected. Receptor source: a young man in good health.

This chain links TRBV6-1 with TRBJ1-2; TRBD1 might be the D (5 bases). This CDR3 is 14 amino acids long. V shed 2 bases and J shed 4 bases, with 11 bases lying between them. The germline V gene encodes CDR1 MNHNS and CDR2 SASEGT. DNA for the CDR3: TGTGCCAGCAGTGAAATTGCCAGGGCCTATGGCTACACCTTC. It is translated as CASSEIARAYGYTF.

On this clone: The same CDR3 can be traced to other DNA sequences in this sample. V usage is TRBV18 and J usage is TRBJ1-5; TRBD1 agrees at 7 bases. This CDR3 region has 14 residues. Looked up from germline, CDR1 is KGHSH and CDR2 is LQKENI. Trimming cost V 6 bases and J 3 bases; bases outside gene matches: 5. In nucleotides, the CDR3 is TGTGCCAGCTCGCTTGGGACAGCCAATCAGCCCCAGCATTTT. This encodes CASSLGTANQPQHF. Together with reference TRBV18 and TRBJ1-5, the CDR3 gives the full variable domain: NAGVMQNPRHLVRRRGQEARLRCSPMKGHSHVYWYRQLPEEGLKFMVYLQKENIIDESGMPKERFSAEFPKEGPSILRIQQVVRGDSAAYFCASSLGTANQPQHFGDGTRLSIL.

A word on this clone: Distinct nucleotide sequences in the sample also encode this CDR3. The rearrangement uses TRBV9 and TRBJ2-2; TRBD2 is a possible D gene (5 bases). V was trimmed by 0 bases and J by 4 bases, leaving 10 bases between them. Germline lookup yields CDR1 SGDLS and CDR2 YYNGEE. This CDR3 has 15 amino acids. CDR3 sequence reads: CASSVVGGSTGELFF. The CDR3 region has the DNA TGTGCCAGCAGCGTAGTCGGTGGGAGCACCGGGGAGCTGTTTTTT.

The V call is TRBV6-4, the J call TRBJ1-2, with D possibly being TRBD1 (6 bases). The CDR3 covers 14 residues. Germline V gives CDR1 MRHNA, CDR2 SNTAGT. V gave up 3 bases and J gave up 8 bases, with 16 bases separating them. The CDR3 loop reads CASSEDSGGAGYTF. Written as DNA, the CDR3 is TGTGCCAGCAGTGAAGATTCCGGGGGCGCAGGCTACACCTTC.

The V call is TRBV6-1, the J call TRBJ2-1; 7 nucleotides align to TRBD1. Germline V gene lookup returns CDR1 MNHNS and CDR2 SASEGT. Trimming removed 6 bases from V and 5 bases from J; junction bases left unmatched: 10. CDR3 length: 15 amino acids. The CDR3 loop is CASSPATGDHNEQFF. As DNA, the CDR3 is TGTGCCAGCAGCCCGGCCACAGGGGATCACAATGAGCAGTTCTTC.

This clone was picked up one time. The same CDR3 arises from other DNA sequences in this sample as well. The rearrangement links TRBV18 to TRBJ1-1; a possible D gene is TRBD1 (5 bases). Per germline, CDR1 KGHSH and CDR2 LQKENI. Trimming shortened V by 6 bases and J by 1 base, and 12 bases separated the two germline ends. CDR3 length equals 14 residues. The CDR3 nucleotides read TGTGCCAGCTCTCCCGGACAAACGAACACTGAAGCTTTCTTT. It specifies CASSPGQTNTEAFF.

This chain connects TRBV12-5 to TRBJ2-1; maybe TRBD2 (6 bases). Germline V gives CDR1 LGHNT, CDR2 FRNRAP. CDR3 size: 13 residues. V was trimmed by 5 bases and J by 12 bases, leaving 17 bases between them. The CDR3 nucleotides read TGTGCTAGTGGTAGGCCCCGGGACTTAGGGCAGTTCTTC. It encodes CASGRPRDLGQFF.

The V call is TRBV6-8, the J call TRBJ1-2, with a possible D match to TRBD1 (6 bases). V lost 0 bases, J lost 4 bases, and 21 bases lay in between. Germline V gene data show CDR1 as MNHGY and CDR2 as SAAAGT. The CDR3 is made up of 18 amino acids. The CDR3 coding sequence is TGTGCCAGCAGTTACTCCACAGGGCGGTCGCGGTACTTCTATGGCTACACCTTC. Protein: CASSYSTGRSRYFYGYTF.

Worth noting for this clone: This CDR3 is also generated by other DNA sequences in the sample. This chain's CDR3 is CASSLDVYNEQFF. The CDR3 coding sequence is TGTGCCAGCAGCTTAGACGTATACAATGAGCAGTTCTTC. The rearrangement links TRBV7-6 to TRBJ2-1; D gene ambiguous. Germline V CDR1 and CDR2: SGHVS, FNYEAQ. V was cut by 1 base and J by 4 bases, with 5 bases left in between. This CDR3 region has 13 residues.

The chain joins TRBV6-6 to TRBJ2-5; tentative D call: TRBD2 (6 bases). The CDR3 contains 16 residues. V shed 8 bases and J shed 0 bases, with 19 bases lying between them. Looked up from germline, CDR1 is MNHNY and CDR2 is SVGAGI (reference sequence). Here the CDR3 DNA reads TGTGCCAGCGGAGGGTCCTTTTCGGGAAACCAAGAGACCCAGTACTTC. Translation gives CASGGSFSGNQETQYF.

The V and J genes are TRBV18 and TRBJ2-7, with D uncertain. The germline V and J ends were trimmed by 0 bases and 5 bases, with 14 bases remaining between them. The CDR3 loop spans 15 amino acids. The V gene's germline CDR1 is KGHSH and CDR2 LQKENI. In nucleotides, the CDR3 is TGTGCCAGCTCACCACCGGGCAGGCCCCTCGACGAGCAGTACTTC. It yields the protein CASSPPGRPLDEQYF.

J is TRBJ1-3 and V is TRBV9; D ambiguous. Trimming cost V 2 bases and J 0 bases, with 12 bases left between them. Germline CDR1 SGDLS, CDR2 YYNGEE. CDR3 length equals 16 residues. DNA of the CDR3: TGTGCCAGCAGCGTTTCAGATTCTTTCTCTGGAAACACCATATATTTT. Translation gives CASSVSDSFSGNTIYF.

Here the CDR3 reads CAITTSVGGTEAFF. The CDR3 bases are TGTGCCATCACAACCTCAGTCGGGGGCACTGAAGCTTTCTTT. V gene TRBV10-3 combines with J gene TRBJ1-1, with a possible D match to TRBD1 (5 bases). Looked up from germline, CDR1 is ENHRY and CDR2 is SYGVKD. CDR3 length: 14 residues. Trimming left V 7 bases short and J 4 bases short, with 16 bases between.

The CDR3 DNA reads TGTGCCAGCAGCCCCATTAGCACAGATACGCAGTATTTT. Protein product: CASSPISTDTQYF. The J gene is TRBJ2-3, the V gene TRBV5-6; D is unresolved. The CDR3 has 13 residues. Trimming pared 4 bases from V and 0 bases from J, leaving 6 bases between. Looked up from germline, CDR1 is SGHDT and CDR2 is YYEEEE.

This sequence joins TRBV30 and TRBJ2-7; D might be TRBD1 (6 bases). V was cut by 2 bases and J by 6 bases, with 20 bases left in between. The germline V gene has CDR1 GTSNPN and CDR2 SVGIG (reference sequence). This CDR3 region has 15 residues. The CDR3 nucleotides read TGTGCCTGGAGTAACCGGGACACCCTCAATGGCGAGCAGTACTTC. It encodes CAWSNRDTLNGEQYF.

The CDR3 sequence is CASQTPGGRYGYTF. For the CDR3, the DNA is TGTGCCAGCCAAACCCCAGGAGGGCGCTATGGCTACACCTTC. The rearrangement joins TRBV19 to TRBJ1-2; the D is unclear. V was clipped by 9 bases and J by 4 bases, with 18 bases between them. Germline values: CDR1 LNHDA, CDR2 SQIVND (reference sequence). The CDR3 totals 14 residues.

The genes are TRBV5-6 and TRBJ2-3, with 11 bases that match TRBD1. The CDR3 consists of 17 residues. Germline V gives CDR1 SGHDT, CDR2 YYEEEE. J lost 2 bases, V lost 3 bases, and 8 bases had no gene match. CDR3 bases: TGTGCCAGCAGCTCCGGCTGGGACAGGGGGTACACAGATACGCAGTATTTT. Protein product: CASSSGWDRGYTDTQYF.

The genes are TRBV29-1 and TRBJ2-3, with D uncertain. The CDR3 has 11 residues. Germline CDR1 and CDR2: SQVTM and ANQGSEA. The CDR3 DNA reads TGCAGTTTCCGGCCGGAGAATACGCAGTATTTT. Amino acid sequence: CSFRPENTQYF.

V usage is TRBV9 and J usage is TRBJ1-2; D call uncertain. The V end lost 3 bases, the J end lost 7 bases, and 19 bases lay between the germline ends. CDR3 length: 15 amino acids. Germline V gives CDR1 SGDLS, CDR2 YYNGEE. As DNA, the CDR3 is TGTGCCAGCAGCGCCAGCCTGAGATACACCGGTGGCTACACCTTC. Encoded protein: CASSASLRYTGGYTF.